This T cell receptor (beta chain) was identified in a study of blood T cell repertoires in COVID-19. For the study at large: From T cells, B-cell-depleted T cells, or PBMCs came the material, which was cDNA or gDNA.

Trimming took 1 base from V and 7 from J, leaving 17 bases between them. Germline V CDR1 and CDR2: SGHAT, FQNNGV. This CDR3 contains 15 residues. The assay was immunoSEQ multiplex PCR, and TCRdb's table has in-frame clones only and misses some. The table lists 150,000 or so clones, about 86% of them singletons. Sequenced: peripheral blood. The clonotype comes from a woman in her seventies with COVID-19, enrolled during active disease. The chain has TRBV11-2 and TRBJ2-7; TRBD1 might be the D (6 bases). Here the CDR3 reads CASSLVAGVSGEQYF. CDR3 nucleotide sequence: TGTGCCAGCAGCTTAGTGGCAGGGGTGTCGGGAGAGCAGTACTTC.